One and the same sample provided the 4 T cell receptor beta chains below, sequenced in a study of blood T cell repertoires in COVID-19. Libraries were prepared by immunoSEQ multiplex PCR; TCRdb keeps only in-frame clonotypes and omits some of them. The table shows 380,000 or so clones, with over 65% occurring only once. Input material: peripheral blood. The receptor source for this set is a human donor with acute or convalescent COVID-19. The donor label of this sample is uncertain.

CDR3 sequence: CASSLWFRQGGTLNSPLHF. The DNA for the CDR3 is TGCGCCAGCAGCTTGTGGTTCCGGCAGGGGGGAACTCTTAATTCACCCCTCCACTTT. The chain uses TRBV5-1 and TRBJ1-6; TRBD1 matches 7 bases. Per the germline V gene, CDR1 is SGHRS and CDR2 is YFSETQ. Unmatched junction bases numbered 16, after V lost 1 base and J lost 6 bases. The CDR3 spans 19 residues.

This sequence joins TRBV6-5 and TRBJ2-7; 8 bases are shared with TRBD1. Germline trimming cut 5 bases from V and 2 bases from J; bases unmatched to any gene: 8. The CDR3 extends over 15 amino acids. Germline values: CDR1 MNHEY, CDR2 SVGAGI. DNA for the CDR3: TGTGCCAGCAGTCGTCAGGGGGCCTGGACCTACGAGCAGTACTTC. The encoded protein is CASSRQGAWTYEQYF.

The chain carries TRBV7-9 and TRBJ1-2; D gene unclear. Deletions cut 5 bases from V and 4 bases from J, with 14 bases between. Germline loops: CDR1 SEHNR, CDR2 FQNEAQ (reference sequence). The CDR3 extends over 14 amino acids. CDR3 region: CASSADWSSYGYTF. The CDR3 nucleotides are TGTGCCAGCAGCGCAGACTGGTCGTCCTATGGCTACACCTTC.

V and J are TRBV2 and TRBJ1-2; 8 bases are shared with TRBD1. The CDR3 spans 13 residues. CDR1 and CDR2 from the germline V gene are SNHLY and FYNNEI. The V gene end was trimmed by 6 bases and the J gene end by 4 bases; junction bases not matched to a gene: 4. The CDR3 sequence: CASRVGTGYGYTF. The CDR3 coding sequence is TGTGCCAGCAGGGTGGGGACAGGCTATGGCTACACCTTC.